The 10 T cell receptor beta chains given below trace back to one sample, sequenced in a study of cytomegalovirus exposure and HLA in healthy donors. The PCR employed 60 Vbeta primers together with 13 Jbeta primers. Clones were read by immunoSEQ multiplex PCR, and TCRdb kept only the in-frame ones, dropping some. The sample carries just over 200,000 clones, roughly 70% recorded once. Sequenced material: PBMCs. These receptors were collected from a man in his forties or fifties in good health and CMV-seropositive.

J is TRBJ1-5 and V is TRBV4-2; 9 bases match TRBD1. The CDR3 contains 17 residues. The V segment lost 0 bases and the J segment 5 bases; nucleotides outside the gene matches: 8. In germline, CDR1 is LGHNA, CDR2 YNFKEQ. DNA for the CDR3: TGTGCCAGCAGCCAAGATTACCCAGACAGGGGGGATCAGCCCCAGCATTTT. It codes for CASSQDYPDRGDQPQHF.

The genes are TRBV9 and TRBJ2-7; 7 bases match TRBD1. The CDR3 is 12 amino acids. CDR1 is SGDLS and CDR2 is YYNGEE in the germline V gene. The V segment lost 3 bases and the J segment 6 bases; nucleotides outside the gene matches: 3. CDR3 region: CASSGDSSEQYF. In DNA form, the CDR3 reads TGTGCCAGCAGCGGGGACAGTTCCGAGCAGTACTTC. The whole variable domain, remainder taken from reference TRBV9 and TRBJ2-7, is DSGVTQTPKHLITATGQRVTLRCSPRSGDLSVYWYQQSLDQGLQFLIQYYNGEERAKGNILERFSAQQFPDLHSELNLSSLELGDSALYFCASSGDSSEQYFGPGTRLTVT.

This chain connects TRBV18 to TRBJ1-5; TRBD1 matches at 7 bases. Germline CDR1 KGHSH, CDR2 LQKENI. J gave up 11 bases and V 2 bases, and 12 bases lay outside the gene matches. The CDR3 loop spans 15 amino acids. In nucleotides, the CDR3 is TGTGCCAGCTCACCAAACAGGGGTAGTGTTCTGGCCCAGCATTTT. Its translation: CASSPNRGSVLAQHF.

This clone has more than one count but fewer than ten. The CDR3 DNA reads as TGTGCCATCAAACGGACAGAGAACACTGAAGCTTTCTTT. As protein: CAIKRTENTEAFF. This rearrangement joins TRBV10-3 to TRBJ1-1, with D perhaps TRBD1 (6 bases). The V and J ends lost 7 bases and 1 base respectively, with 10 bases between them. Germline values: CDR1 ENHRY, CDR2 SYGVKD. This CDR3 has 13 residues.

The chain uses TRBV4-1 and TRBJ1-4; TRBD1 might be the D (6 bases). Germline CDR1 is MGHRA and CDR2 is YSYEKL. CDR3 length: 15 residues. Trimming pared 4 bases from V and 5 bases from J, leaving 14 bases between. The CDR3: CASSRTGRGNEKLFF. In nucleotides, the CDR3 is TGCGCCAGCAGCCGAACGGGGAGGGGGAATGAAAAACTGTTTTTT.

The chain has TRBV18 and TRBJ2-5; D may be TRBD2 (6 bases). Looked up from germline, CDR1 is KGHSH and CDR2 is LQKENI. Trimming removed 6 bases at V and 5 bases at J, with 16 bases between. CDR3 length equals 14 residues. For the CDR3, the DNA is TGTGCCAGCTCGCCGCCGGGCGGAGGGGAGACCCAGTACTTC. Its translation: CASSPPGGGETQYF.

The chain employs TRBV11-2 and TRBJ1-1; D is unresolved. Trimming took off 0 bases at V and 5 bases at J, with 7 bases between the two ends. CDR1 and CDR2 from the germline V gene are SGHAT and FQNNGV. The CDR3 is 13 residues long. CDR3 DNA: TGTGCCAGCAGCTTAGATACGGGGACTGAAGCTTTCTTT. Residues: CASSLDTGTEAFF.

This clone was observed a single time. The gene calls are TRBV4-3 and TRBJ1-2; D not certain. With 8 bases removed from V and 6 bases from J, the gap between germline ends came to 22 bases. The CDR3 consists of 15 residues. The germline V gene encodes CDR1 LGHNA and CDR2 YSLEER. The chain's CDR3 is CASGRDAGSTDGYTF. In DNA form, the CDR3 reads TGCGCCAGCGGTCGTGACGCCGGGAGCACGGATGGCTACACCTTC.

This clone appeared a few times. One end of the junction varies from germline; a read error may be responsible. The chain joins TRBV7-9 to TRBJ2-2; D possibly corresponds to TRBD1 (6 bases). Germline V CDR1 and CDR2: SEHNR, FQNEAQ (reference sequence). There are 16 residues in the CDR3. CDR3 amino acids: CSSRPYTSRGTGELFF. Written as DNA, the CDR3 is TGTTCCAGCAGACCGTACACGAGCAGGGGCACCGGGGAGCTGTTTTTT. Using reference TRBV7-9 and TRBJ2-2 for the parts outside the CDR3, the full variable domain is DTGVSQNPRHKITKRGQNVTFRCDPISEHNRLYWYRQTLGQGPEFLTYFQNEAQLEKSRLLSDRFSAERPKGSFSTLEIQRTEQGDSAMYLCSSRPYTSRGTGELFFGEGSRLTVL.

This clone was seen a handful of times. The V gene is TRBV25-1, the J gene TRBJ1-5; 9 positions agree with TRBD1. This CDR3 contains 13 residues. Germline V lookup: CDR1 MGHDK, CDR2 SYGVNS. Losses at the gene ends were 6 bases for V and 5 bases for J; bases not matched to a gene: 2. The chain's CDR3 is CASRQGADQPQHF. CDR3 in DNA: TGTGCCAGCAGACAGGGGGCCGATCAGCCCCAGCATTTT.